This entry features one T cell receptor (beta chain) sequence. This specimen belongs to a study of blood T cell repertoires in COVID-19. The V segment lost 6 bases and the J segment 7 bases; nucleotides outside the gene matches: 11. Germline-derived CDR1 and CDR2 are LNHDA and SQIVND (reference sequence). The length of the CDR3 is 15 residues. Profiled with immunoSEQ multiplex PCR; TCRdb holds only in-frame clones, not every one. Of approximately 180,000 clones listed, roughly 84% are singletons. Sequencing used peripheral blood. The TCR comes from a person aged 70 to 85 with COVID-19, enrolled during active disease. The chain combines TRBV19 with TRBJ1-5; the match to TRBD1 covers 8 bases. CDR3 bases: TGTGCCAGTAGGGACAGGGCGGTAAGGATCCAGCCCCAGCATTTT. This sequence encodes CASRDRAVRIQPQHF.